One sample yielded the 30 T cell receptor beta chains listed below, sequenced in a study of blood T cell repertoires in COVID-19. Sequencing was performed with immunoSEQ multiplex PCR; in TCRdb, only in-frame clones are kept and a portion is missing. The table lists approximately 360,000 clones, roughly 90% of them singletons, with 0.95% to 1.5% in the top ten. The sequenced sample was peripheral blood. Receptors were obtained from a man aged 40-55 years with acute or convalescent COVID-19.

V and J are TRBV15 and TRBJ2-3, with a possible D match to TRBD2 (6 bases). Trimming took off 1 base at V and 4 bases at J, with 15 bases between the two ends. Germline CDR1 LNHNV, CDR2 YYDKDF (reference sequence). CDR3 length: 16 amino acids. In DNA, the CDR3 is TGTGCCACCAGCAGAGGGCAGGGAAGGAGGGCAGATACGCAGTATTTT. Amino acid sequence: CATSRGQGRRADTQYF.

V gene TRBV28 combines with J gene TRBJ1-2, with unresolved D. This CDR3 is built from 14 residues. Per germline, CDR1 MDHEN and CDR2 SYDVKM. V lost 2 bases and J 3 bases, leaving 10 bases between the germline ends. The CDR3 DNA sequence: TGTGCCAGCAGTTTACTCGAACAGCACTATGGCTACACCTTC. Translated: CASSLLEQHYGYTF.

The chain has TRBV5-1 and TRBJ1-1, with D hard to call. Looked up from germline, CDR1 is SGHRS and CDR2 is YFSETQ. V was shortened by 5 bases and J by 5 bases, with 7 bases between the two germline ends. The CDR3 has 11 residues. The CDR3 sequence is CASRAATEAFF. Here the CDR3 DNA reads TGCGCCAGCAGGGCCGCAACTGAAGCTTTCTTT.

The CDR3 is CASSFLPGSDEQFF. CDR3 bases: TGTGCCAGCAGCTTCTTACCGGGTTCCGATGAGCAGTTCTTC. The V call is TRBV7-9, the J call TRBJ2-1; no clear D. Germline V CDR1 and CDR2: SEHNR, FQNEAQ (reference sequence). Trimming left V 3 bases short and J 8 bases short, with 14 bases between. This CDR3 has 14 residues.

V is TRBV6-2 or TRBV6-3 and J is TRBJ2-1; 14 bases match TRBD2. V lost 5 bases to trimming and J lost 4 bases; unmatched junction nucleotides: 1. The germline V gene has CDR1 MNHEY and CDR2 SVGEGT. The length of the CDR3 is 15 residues. CDR3 protein: CASSRLAGGYNEQFF. The CDR3 DNA sequence: TGTGCCAGCAGTCGACTAGCGGGGGGGTACAATGAGCAGTTCTTC.

This clone was picked up one time. V is TRBV11-2 and J is TRBJ1-6, with D possibly TRBD1 on 5 matching bases. The germline V and J ends were trimmed by 6 bases and 0 bases, with 15 bases remaining between them. The length of the CDR3 is 17 residues. Germline CDR1 is SGHAT and CDR2 is FQNNGV. CDR3 protein: CASRPQGRSSYNSPLHF. CDR3 coding DNA: TGTGCCAGCAGGCCGCAGGGTCGGAGCTCCTATAATTCACCCCTCCACTTT.

J is TRBJ2-5 and V is TRBV30; no reliable D call. There are 12 residues in the CDR3. Germline CDR1 and CDR2: GTSNPN and SVGIG (reference sequence). Trimming pared 2 bases from V and 2 bases from J, leaving 6 bases between. Here the CDR3 DNA reads TGTGCCTGGAGTACAGATCAAGAGACCCAGTACTTC. Translation gives CAWSTDQETQYF.

This clone has only one observation. The chain links TRBV2 to TRBJ1-4; a possible D gene is TRBD1 (6 bases). Trimming shortened V by 5 bases and J by 4 bases, and 11 bases separated the two germline ends. The CDR3 totals 14 residues. Per the germline V gene, CDR1 is SNHLY and CDR2 is FYNNEI. Here the CDR3 reads CASSRTVNNEKLFF. DNA for the CDR3: TGTGCCAGCAGTAGGACAGTCAATAATGAAAAACTGTTTTTT.

The gene calls are TRBV21-1 and TRBJ2-7; the listed D gene, TRBD1, was not tested against the DNA. TRBV21-1 is a listed pseudogene. The CDR3 consists of 14 residues. CDR3 amino acids: CASSKGDKTYEQYF. Written as DNA, the CDR3 is TGTGCCAGCAGCAAAGGGGACAAGACCTACGAGCAGTACTTC.

This rearrangement joins TRBV27 to TRBJ2-1; 7 bases align to TRBD1. V shed 5 bases and J 10 bases; nucleotides not matched to a gene: 11. The CDR3 is made up of 14 amino acids. Germline CDR1 and CDR2: MNHEY and SMNVEV (reference sequence). The chain's CDR3 is CASSPQPPGQEQFF. CDR3 nucleotides: TGTGCCAGCAGTCCCCAGCCTCCGGGACAGGAGCAGTTCTTC.

The chain links TRBV7-2 to TRBJ2-7, with TRBD2 matching over 9 bases. The CDR3 contains 16 residues. Germline trimming cut 3 bases from V and 3 bases from J; bases unmatched to any gene: 9. The V gene's germline CDR1 is SGHTA and CDR2 FQGNSA. The CDR3 loop is CASSFLGAGGLYEQYF. The DNA for the CDR3 is TGTGCCAGCAGCTTCCTTGGAGCGGGGGGCCTCTACGAGCAGTACTTC.

This clone was seen a single time. The chain joins TRBV4-1 to TRBJ2-5, with 15 positions matching TRBD2. V lost 4 bases to trimming and J lost 3 bases; unmatched junction nucleotides: 6. This CDR3 has 17 amino acids. Per germline, CDR1 MGHRA and CDR2 YSYEKL. CDR3 in DNA: TGCGCCAGCAGCCCAAGGACTAGCGGGAGGGAGGAAGAGACCCAGTACTTC. Protein product: CASSPRTSGREEETQYF.

The chain uses TRBV5-1 and TRBJ2-1, with D perhaps TRBD2 (6 bases). The CDR3 totals 14 residues. V lost 4 bases and J 7 bases, leaving 15 bases between the germline ends. CDR1 SGHRS and CDR2 YFSETQ come from the germline V gene. The chain's CDR3 is CASSAGQGRNEQFF. In DNA, the CDR3 is TGCGCCAGCAGCGCGGGGCAGGGTCGAAATGAGCAGTTCTTC.

A few counts support this clone. The chain carries TRBV7-3 and TRBJ1-4; perhaps TRBD1 as D (6 bases). CDR3 length: 18 residues. Trimming removed 5 bases from V and 7 bases from J, with 26 bases in between. From germline, CDR1 is SGHTA and CDR2 FQGTGA. CDR3 protein: CASSRVYKRQALSEKLFF. Here the CDR3 DNA reads TGTGCCAGCAGCCGGGTTTACAAGAGACAGGCCCTTAGTGAAAAACTGTTTTTT.

The chain combines TRBV7-9 with TRBJ2-1; TRBD2 agrees at 7 bases. The CDR3 runs to 15 residues. Germline trimming cut 5 bases from V and 3 bases from J; bases unmatched to any gene: 7. Germline V lookup: CDR1 SEHNR, CDR2 FQNEAQ (reference sequence). In DNA form, the CDR3 reads TGTGCCAGCAGCCCCGAGCGGGACGGCTACAATGAGCAGTTCTTC. As protein: CASSPERDGYNEQFF. Complete variable domain (other parts from reference TRBV7-9 and TRBJ2-1): DTGVSQNPRHKITKRGQNVTFRCDPISEHNRLYWYRQTLGQGPEFLTYFQNEAQLEKSRLLSDRFSAERPKGSFSTLEIQRTEQGDSAMYLCASSPERDGYNEQFFGPGTRLTVL.

This clone was detected only once. Other DNA sequences of this sample code for an identical CDR3. The gene calls are TRBV7-9 and TRBJ1-1; no clear D gene. V was clipped by 2 bases and J by 3 bases, with 7 bases between them. The CDR3 runs 13 residues. Germline CDR1 and CDR2: SEHNR and FQNEAQ (reference sequence). CDR3 protein: CASSLSEYTEAFF. The CDR3 nucleotides are TGTGCCAGCAGCTTATCCGAGTACACTGAAGCTTTCTTT.

This chain joins TRBV5-1 and TRBJ2-2; 7 bases match TRBD1. Germline lookup yields CDR1 SGHRS and CDR2 YFSETQ. The CDR3 is 16 amino acids. After removal of 1 base from V and 3 bases from J, the junction contained 6 bases not matched to a gene. The CDR3 here is CASSLRQGSYTGELFF. CDR3 nucleotides: TGCGCCAGCAGCTTGAGACAGGGATCGTACACCGGGGAGCTGTTTTTT. The full variable domain, with the rest looked up from reference TRBV5-1 and TRBJ2-2, is KAGVTQTPRYLIKTRGQQVTLSCSPISGHRSVSWYQQTPGQGLQFLFEYFSETQRNKGNFPGRFSGRQFSNSRSEMNVSTLELGDSALYLCASSLRQGSYTGELFFGEGSRLTVL.

V and J are TRBV12-3 or TRBV12-4 and TRBJ1-2; maybe TRBD1 (5 bases). This CDR3 contains 13 residues. Trimming took off 7 bases at V and 8 bases at J, with 17 bases between the two ends. CDR3 sequence reads: CASNTGRGEGYTF. CDR3 DNA sequence: TGTGCCAGCAACACAGGCCGGGGGGAAGGCTACACCTTC.

The V gene is TRBV6-5, the J gene TRBJ2-7, with 7 nucleotides matching TRBD1. Germline V CDR1 and CDR2: MNHEY, SVGAGI. J lost 3 bases, V lost 6 bases, and 8 bases had no gene match. There are 14 residues in the CDR3. This CDR3 is CASRMIDRDYEQYF. Here the CDR3 DNA reads TGTGCCAGCAGAATGATTGACAGGGACTACGAGCAGTACTTC.

V and J are TRBV18 and TRBJ1-3; D not resolved. V was clipped by 2 bases and J by 0 bases, with 11 bases between them. CDR1 and CDR2 (germline): KGHSH, LQKENI. The CDR3 covers 16 residues. The CDR3 reads CASSPSTHSSGNTIYF. CDR3 DNA: TGTGCCAGCTCACCATCTACTCACAGCTCTGGAAACACCATATATTTT.

The chain employs TRBV11-2 and TRBJ1-1, with D unresolved. The V and J ends lost 5 bases and 6 bases respectively, with 16 bases between them. Looked up from germline, CDR1 is SGHAT and CDR2 is FQNNGV. The CDR3 contains 14 residues. The CDR3 sequence is CASSENPEWAEAFF. In nucleotides, the CDR3 is TGTGCCAGCAGCGAAAACCCGGAGTGGGCTGAAGCTTTCTTT.

This clone has only one observation. The V call is TRBV7-5, the J call TRBJ2-1; TRBD2 is taken as the D call from the table, unchecked against the DNA. TRBV7-5 is a pseudogene. CDR3 length: 18 residues. The CDR3 loop is CARSSPRGGRGKYNEQFF. In DNA form, the CDR3 reads TGTGCCAGAAGTTCCCCCAGGGGAGGGCGGGGGAAATACAATGAGCAGTTCTTC.

This chain connects TRBV7-3 to TRBJ2-1; unclear D gene. The CDR3 is 15 residues long. Germline V lookup: CDR1 SGHTA, CDR2 FQGTGA. Trimming cost V 6 bases and J 0 bases, with 12 bases left between them. The DNA of the CDR3 is TGTGCCAGCAGTCTGCAACAGCCCTCCTACAATGAGCAGTTCTTC. This codes for CASSLQQPSYNEQFF.

The chain is built from TRBV28 and TRBJ2-3; 7 bases are shared with TRBD1. Per the germline V gene, CDR1 is MDHEN and CDR2 is SYDVKM. J lost 5 bases, V lost 3 bases, and 5 bases had no gene match. This CDR3 spans 14 amino acids. CDR3 sequence reads: CASSFRGRIDTQYF. The DNA for the CDR3 is TGTGCCAGCAGTTTTAGGGGGCGCATAGATACGCAGTATTTT.

This sequence joins TRBV5-6 and TRBJ2-1; TRBD2 aligns across 7 bases. The CDR3 totals 17 residues. From germline, CDR1 is SGHDT and CDR2 YYEEEE. Trimming at V came to 0 bases and at J to 7 bases, leaving 13 bases not matched to a gene. Here the CDR3 reads CASSLGIWEGRMNEQFF. CDR3 DNA: TGTGCCAGCAGCTTGGGAATTTGGGAGGGCAGGATGAATGAGCAGTTCTTC.

The V and J genes are TRBV24-1 and TRBJ1-5; the D gene is possibly TRBD1 (6 bases). The CDR3 contains 15 residues. The germline V gene encodes CDR1 KGHDR and CDR2 SFDVKD. Trimming cost V 5 bases and J 4 bases, with 14 bases left between them. CDR3: CATSGHGGGNQPQHF. In DNA, the CDR3 is TGTGCCACCAGTGGCCATGGGGGCGGGAATCAGCCCCAGCATTTT.

This chain links TRBV15 with TRBJ2-3; D gene ambiguous. CDR3 length: 13 residues. The ends were cut back, 1 base at V and 6 bases at J, with 8 bases in the middle. Looked up from germline, CDR1 is LNHNV and CDR2 is YYDKDF (reference sequence). CDR3 amino acids: CATSRVGSDTQYF. The CDR3, as DNA: TGTGCCACCAGCAGAGTCGGTTCGGATACGCAGTATTTT.

This rearrangement joins TRBV19 to TRBJ2-1; tentative D call: TRBD2 (6 bases). V lost 3 bases and J 6 bases, leaving 9 bases between the germline ends. The CDR3 has 13 amino acids. From germline, CDR1 is LNHDA and CDR2 SQIVND (reference sequence). The CDR3 spells CASSIIGSNEQFF. The CDR3 DNA is TGTGCCAGTAGTATCATCGGGAGCAATGAGCAGTTCTTC.

The V call is TRBV11-3, the J call TRBJ2-5, with D possibly TRBD2 on 6 matching bases. With 5 bases removed from V and 5 bases from J, the gap between germline ends came to 18 bases. The CDR3 is 15 amino acids. Germline-derived CDR1 and CDR2 are SGHNT and YENEEA. This CDR3 is CASSLRPGLPETQYF. CDR3 sequence (DNA): TGTGCCAGCAGCCTACGCCCGGGACTCCCGGAGACCCAGTACTTC.

This rearrangement joins TRBV27 to TRBJ2-1; TRBD2 matches at 12 bases. The germline gives CDR1 MNHEY, CDR2 SMNVEV (reference sequence). The CDR3 has 15 residues. Trimming removed 4 bases from V and 8 bases from J; junction bases left unmatched: 6. The CDR3 here is CASSYTTSGSDEQFF. As DNA, the CDR3 is TGTGCCAGCAGTTATACGACTAGCGGGAGTGATGAGCAGTTCTTC.